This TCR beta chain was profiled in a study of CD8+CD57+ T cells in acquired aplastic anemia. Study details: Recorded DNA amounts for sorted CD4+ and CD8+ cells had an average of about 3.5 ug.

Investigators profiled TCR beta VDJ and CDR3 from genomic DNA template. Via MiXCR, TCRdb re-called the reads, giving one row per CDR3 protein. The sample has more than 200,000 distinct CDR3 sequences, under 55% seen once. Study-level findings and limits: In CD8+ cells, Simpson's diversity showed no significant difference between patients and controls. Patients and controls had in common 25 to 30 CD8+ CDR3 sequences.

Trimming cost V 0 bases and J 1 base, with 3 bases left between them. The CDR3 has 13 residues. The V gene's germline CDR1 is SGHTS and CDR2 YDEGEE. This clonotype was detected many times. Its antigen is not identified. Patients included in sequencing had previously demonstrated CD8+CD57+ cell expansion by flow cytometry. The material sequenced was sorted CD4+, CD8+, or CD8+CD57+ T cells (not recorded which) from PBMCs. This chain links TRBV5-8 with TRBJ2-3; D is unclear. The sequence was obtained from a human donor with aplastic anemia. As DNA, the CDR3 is TGTGCCAGCAGCTTGGAGCGCACAGATACGCAGTATTTT. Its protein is CASSLERTDTQYF.